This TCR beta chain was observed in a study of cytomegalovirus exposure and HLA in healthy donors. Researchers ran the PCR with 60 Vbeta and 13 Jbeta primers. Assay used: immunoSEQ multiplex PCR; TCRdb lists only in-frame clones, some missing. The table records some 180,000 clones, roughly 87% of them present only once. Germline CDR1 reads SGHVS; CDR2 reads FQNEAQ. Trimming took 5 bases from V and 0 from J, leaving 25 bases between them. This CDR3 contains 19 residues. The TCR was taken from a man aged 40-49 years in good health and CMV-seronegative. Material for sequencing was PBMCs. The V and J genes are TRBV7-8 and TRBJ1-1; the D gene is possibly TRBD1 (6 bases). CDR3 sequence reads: CASSRYTNRAQGLNTEAFF. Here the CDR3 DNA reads TGTGCCAGCAGCCGCTACACGAACAGGGCACAGGGCCTGAACACTGAAGCTTTCTTT.